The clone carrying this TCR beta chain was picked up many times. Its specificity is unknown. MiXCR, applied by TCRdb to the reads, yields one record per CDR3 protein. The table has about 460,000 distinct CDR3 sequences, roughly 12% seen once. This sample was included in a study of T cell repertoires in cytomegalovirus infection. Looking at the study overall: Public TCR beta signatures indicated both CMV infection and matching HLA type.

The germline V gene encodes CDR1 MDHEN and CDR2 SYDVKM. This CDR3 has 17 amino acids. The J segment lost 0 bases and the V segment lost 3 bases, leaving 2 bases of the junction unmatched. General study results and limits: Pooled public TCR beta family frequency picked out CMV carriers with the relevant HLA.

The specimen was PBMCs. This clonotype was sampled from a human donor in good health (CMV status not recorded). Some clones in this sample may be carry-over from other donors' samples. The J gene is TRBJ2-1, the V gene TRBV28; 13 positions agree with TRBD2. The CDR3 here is CASSLTSGRSSYNEQFF. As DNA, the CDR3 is TGTGCCAGCAGTTTGACTAGCGGGAGGAGCTCCTACAATGAGCAGTTCTTC. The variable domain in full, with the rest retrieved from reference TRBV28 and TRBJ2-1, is DVKVTQSSRYLVKRTGEKVFLECVQDMDHENMFWYRQDPGLGLRLIYFSYDVKMKEKGDIPEGYSVSREKKERFSLILESASTNQTSMYLCASSLTSGRSSYNEQFFGPGTRLTVL.